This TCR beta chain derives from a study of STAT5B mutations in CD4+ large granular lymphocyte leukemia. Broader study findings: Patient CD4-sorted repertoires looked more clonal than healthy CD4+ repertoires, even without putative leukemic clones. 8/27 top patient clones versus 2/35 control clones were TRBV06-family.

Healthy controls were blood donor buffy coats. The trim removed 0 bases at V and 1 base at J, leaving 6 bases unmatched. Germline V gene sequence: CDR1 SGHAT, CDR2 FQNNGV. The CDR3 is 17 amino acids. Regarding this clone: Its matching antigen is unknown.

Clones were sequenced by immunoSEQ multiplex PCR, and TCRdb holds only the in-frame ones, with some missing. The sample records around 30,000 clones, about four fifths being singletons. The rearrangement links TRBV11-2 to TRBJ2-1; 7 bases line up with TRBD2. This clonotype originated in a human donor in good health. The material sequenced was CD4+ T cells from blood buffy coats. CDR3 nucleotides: TGTGCCAGCAGCTTAGATCGGGGGGTTGGGTCCTACAATGAGCAGTTCTTC. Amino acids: CASSLDRGVGSYNEQFF.